One and the same sample provided the 21 T cell receptor beta chains below, sequenced in a study of blood T cell repertoires in COVID-19. Here immunoSEQ multiplex PCR was the method, and the copy in TCRdb shows in-frame clones only, minus some. The data hold about 150,000 clones, with just over 85% observed a single time. What was sequenced was peripheral blood. The receptor source for this set is a man aged 65 to 79 with acute or convalescent COVID-19.

The rearrangement links TRBV6-4 to TRBJ2-1, with 11 bases that match TRBD2. V lost 4 bases, J lost 5 bases, and 4 bases stayed unmatched. From germline, CDR1 is MRHNA and CDR2 SNTAGT. There are 15 residues in the CDR3. This CDR3 reads CASSVAGGINNEQFF. In nucleotides, the CDR3 is TGTGCCAGCAGTGTAGCGGGAGGGATAAACAATGAGCAGTTCTTC.

The gene calls are TRBV28 and TRBJ1-2; D perhaps matches TRBD1 (5 bases). Trimming cost V 3 bases and J 5 bases, with 13 bases left between them. CDR3 length: 14 amino acids. Germline CDR1 and CDR2: MDHEN and SYDVKM. CDR3 protein: CASSLGGEIYGYTF. CDR3 bases: TGTGCCAGCAGTTTGGGAGGGGAAATATATGGCTACACCTTC.

The J gene is TRBJ1-5, the V gene TRBV11-1; 8 bases agree with TRBD1. The CDR3 runs 14 residues. Germline V CDR1 and CDR2: SGHAT, FQDESV (reference sequence). V was pared by 5 bases and J by 3 bases, with 3 bases of the junction left unmatched. CDR3: CASSLDRVNQPQHF. The CDR3 DNA follows: TGTGCCAGCAGCCTGGACAGGGTCAATCAGCCCCAGCATTTT.

A single count supports this clone. V gene TRBV9 combines with J gene TRBJ2-1; the match to TRBD2 covers 14 bases. CDR1 and CDR2 from the germline V gene are SGDLS and YYNGEE. This CDR3 region has 18 residues. V gave up 0 bases and J gave up 8 bases; unmatched junction bases: 10. The CDR3 nucleotides read TGTGCCAGCAGCGTAGGGCCCCGGACTAGCGGGGGGAATGATGAGCAGTTCTTC. Its translation is CASSVGPRTSGGNDEQFF.

The chain has TRBV5-6 and TRBJ1-2, with D perhaps matching TRBD1 (5 bases). CDR1 SGHDT and CDR2 YYEEEE come from the germline V gene. There are 12 residues in the CDR3. V lost 2 bases and J 6 bases, leaving 8 bases between the germline ends. DNA of the CDR3: TGTGCCAGCAGCTTCTGGGGCGATGGCTACACCTTC. This gives the protein CASSFWGDGYTF.

This clone was seen more than once but under ten times. The chain employs TRBV20-1 and TRBJ1-2; 8 nucleotides align to TRBD1. Germline V gene sequence: CDR1 DFQATT, CDR2 SNEGSKA (reference sequence). The CDR3 extends over 14 amino acids. The junction had 6 bases not matched to a gene; V was cut back by 3 bases and J by 3 bases. The CDR3 DNA is TGCAGTGCTAGTCGGGCAGGGGGCTACTATGGCTACACCTTC. Protein sequence: CSASRAGGYYGYTF.

V usage is TRBV9 and J usage is TRBJ2-7, with 7 positions matching TRBD1. This CDR3 has 13 residues. CDR1 and CDR2 (germline): SGDLS, YYNGEE. The J segment lost 0 bases and the V segment lost 4 bases, leaving 1 base of the junction unmatched. CDR3 sequence reads: CASSRDSSYEQYF. The CDR3 DNA sequence: TGTGCCAGCAGCCGGGACAGCTCCTACGAGCAGTACTTC.

This clone has only a few counts. This rearrangement joins TRBV5-1 to TRBJ2-5; TRBD1 matches at 8 bases. The CDR3 consists of 15 residues. Germline V gene lookup returns CDR1 SGHRS and CDR2 YFSETQ. J lost 4 bases, V lost 2 bases, and 7 bases had no gene match. The CDR3 coding sequence is TGCGCCAGCAGCTTCCAGGGGGCGGAATCAGAGACCCAGTACTTC. It translates to CASSFQGAESETQYF.

The genes are TRBV24-1 and TRBJ2-2; 11 positions agree with TRBD2. CDR3 length equals 18 residues. Trimming took 0 bases from V and 1 from J; bases not matched to a gene: 3. Germline lookup yields CDR1 KGHDR and CDR2 SFDVKD. CDR3 protein: CATSDLRGLAENTGELFF. The CDR3, as DNA: TGTGCCACCAGTGATTTGCGGGGACTAGCGGAGAACACCGGGGAGCTGTTTTTT.

J is TRBJ2-7 and V is TRBV4-1; 9 bases line up with TRBD2. CDR3 length: 15 amino acids. Germline CDR1 is MGHRA and CDR2 is YSYEKL. Trimming took 2 bases from V and 1 from J; bases not matched to a gene: 3. CDR3 nucleotides: TGCGCCAGCAGCCAACTCACTAGCGGGTCCTACGAGCAGTACTTC. It yields the protein CASSQLTSGSYEQYF.

This clone is labeled medium-sized. Distinct nucleotide sequences in the sample also encode this CDR3. The chain uses TRBV28 and TRBJ1-4; tentative D call: TRBD1 (5 bases). The CDR3 spans 13 residues. The germline V gene has CDR1 MDHEN and CDR2 SYDVKM. The V end was cut by 2 bases, the J end by 5 bases, with 6 bases between. The CDR3 spells CASSLDRNEKLFF. CDR3 nucleotides: TGTGCCAGCAGTTTAGACAGAAATGAAAAACTGTTTTTT.

The chain couples TRBV14 to TRBJ1-3, with D unclear. The V end lost 8 bases, the J end lost 1 base, and 6 bases lay between the germline ends. Germline CDR1 and CDR2: SGHDN and FVKESK. There are 12 residues in the CDR3. CDR3: CASGRSGNTIYF. The CDR3 coding sequence is TGTGCCAGCGGGCGTTCTGGAAACACCATATATTTT.

The rearrangement joins TRBV29-1 to TRBJ2-6, with TRBD1 matching over 9 bases. The CDR3 length is 17 residues. Germline-derived CDR1 and CDR2 are SQVTM and ANQGSEA. V dropped 3 bases and J dropped 1; count of bases not matched to a gene: 7. This CDR3 is CSVDLGQGPSGANVLTF. Written as DNA, the CDR3 is TGCAGCGTTGACCTGGGACAGGGCCCTTCTGGGGCCAACGTCCTGACTTTC. Supplemented by reference TRBV29-1 and TRBJ2-6, the full variable domain reads SAVISQKPSRDICQRGTSLTIQCQVDSQVTMMFWYRQQPGQSLTLIATANQGSEATYESGFVIDKFPISRPNLTFSTLTVSNMSPEDSSIYLCSVDLGQGPSGANVLTFGAGSRLTVL.

The V and J genes are TRBV11-3 and TRBJ2-1; tentative D call: TRBD2 (6 bases). Germline CDR1 SGHNT, CDR2 YENEEA. The CDR3 spans 16 residues. V was cut by 1 base and J by 3 bases, with 13 bases left in between. This CDR3 reads CASSLGGASYYNEQFF. The CDR3 nucleotides are TGTGCCAGCAGCTTAGGCGGGGCCTCGTACTACAATGAGCAGTTCTTC. Full variable domain (missing parts from reference TRBV11-3 and TRBJ2-1): EAGVVQSPRYKIIEKKQPVAFWCNPISGHNTLYWYLQNLGQGPELLIRYENEEAVDDSQLPKDRFSAERLKGVDSTLKIQPAELGDSAVYLCASSLGGASYYNEQFFGPGTRLTVL.

This rearrangement joins TRBV5-4 to TRBJ2-1; D possibly corresponds to TRBD2 (6 bases). The CDR3 loop spans 15 amino acids. Between the trimmed V and J ends, which lost 0 bases and 2 bases, there was a span of 9 bases. CDR1 and CDR2 (germline): SGHNT, YYREEE (reference sequence). CDR3: CASSLEASAYNEQFF. DNA for the CDR3: TGTGCCAGCAGCTTGGAGGCTAGCGCCTACAATGAGCAGTTCTTC.

This clone has a single count. The chain recombines TRBV18 with TRBJ1-1; D gene unclear. CDR1 KGHSH and CDR2 LQKENI come from the germline V gene. V dropped 3 bases and J dropped 4 bases, with 15 bases sitting between them. The CDR3 contains 15 residues. The CDR3 protein is CASSPGTELRTEAFF. CDR3 DNA sequence: TGTGCCAGCTCACCCGGAACGGAACTACGCACTGAAGCTTTCTTT.

The chain is built from TRBV5-1 and TRBJ2-7; TRBD1 agrees at 9 bases. J gave up 4 bases and V 4 bases, and 9 bases lay outside the gene matches. Germline V gives CDR1 SGHRS, CDR2 YFSETQ. The CDR3 totals 15 residues. CDR3 DNA: TGCGCCAGCAGCCCGGCCGGGACAGGGTTATACGAGCAGTACTTC. Amino acid sequence: CASSPAGTGLYEQYF.

The V gene is TRBV6-2 or TRBV6-3, the J gene TRBJ2-1; the match to TRBD1 covers 8 bases. CDR1 is MNHEY, CDR2 SVGEGT, per germline. The trim removed 5 bases at V and 6 bases at J, leaving 3 bases unmatched. The CDR3 is 13 amino acids. CDR3 sequence (DNA): TGTGCCAGCAGTGCAGGACAGGGCAATGAGCAGTTCTTC. Residues: CASSAGQGNEQFF.

This rearrangement joins TRBV5-8 to TRBJ2-7; possible D gene TRBD1, 5 bases. The CDR3 covers 13 residues. Germline V gene data show CDR1 as SGHTS and CDR2 as YDEGEE. V gave up 9 bases and J gave up 2 bases, with 15 bases separating them. CDR3 sequence reads: CATRPRATYEQYF. CDR3 sequence (DNA): TGTGCCACCCGACCCAGGGCGACCTACGAGCAGTACTTC.

The chain is built from TRBV4-3 and TRBJ2-1; 16 bases line up with TRBD2. This CDR3 comprises 17 residues. Germline V gives CDR1 LGHNA, CDR2 YSLEER. With 6 bases clipped from V and 8 bases from J, the junction kept 10 bases outside the gene matches. The CDR3 DNA sequence: TGCGCCAGCAGTCTAAATTCCGGGACTAGCGGGAGGGATGAGCAGTTCTTC. Translated: CASSLNSGTSGRDEQFF.

The genes are TRBV28 and TRBJ1-4; possible D gene TRBD1, 5 bases. The V end lost 6 bases, the J end lost 7 bases, and 15 bases lay between the germline ends. This CDR3 region has 14 residues. CDR1 and CDR2 (germline): MDHEN, SYDVKM. The CDR3 DNA is TGTGCCAGCAGGACCCAGGGAGGTAGTGAAAAACTGTTTTTT. Translation gives CASRTQGGSEKLFF.